The 12 T cell receptor beta chains presented below share a single source sample, sequenced in a study of spatial heterogeneity in lung cancer. TCRdb re-analysed the 5' RACE reads in MiXCR, keeping a single row per CDR3 protein. The sample records roughly 8,500 distinct CDR3 sequences, over 7.5% being singletons. Time point denoted: sample taken at primary tumor resection. TCRs were sequenced from unsorted whole RNA of tumor, nontumor lung or PBMC. This sample comprised PBMCs, obtained at surgery. Every receptor here comes from a female donor with early-stage non-small cell lung cancer.

This chain connects TRBV6-6 to TRBJ2-3, with D uncertain. Trimming took off 6 bases at V and 3 bases at J, with 13 bases between the two ends. CDR3 length: 14 residues. Germline V CDR1 and CDR2: MNHNY, SVGAGI (reference sequence). CDR3 sequence: CASSPTLGTDTQYF. The CDR3 DNA reads TGTGCCAGCAGCCCTACCCTGGGGACAGATACGCAGTATTTT.

This clonotype was detected many times. This chain connects TRBV20-1 to TRBJ2-5; 8 bases fit TRBD2. The CDR3 contains 15 residues. J lost 5 bases, V lost 3 bases, and 11 bases had no gene match. Germline-derived CDR1 and CDR2 are DFQATT and SNEGSKA (reference sequence). CDR3 DNA sequence: TGCAGTGCTAGTTCGGGTAGCGGGAACGTTGAGACCCAGTACTTC. Translated, it gives CSASSGSGNVETQYF.

By proportion, this clonotype is medium-sized. The V and J genes are TRBV28 and TRBJ2-7; weak D call: TRBD2 (6 bases). CDR1 MDHEN and CDR2 SYDVKM come from the germline V gene. V was pared by 5 bases and J by 2 bases, with 13 bases between. This CDR3 contains 14 residues. The DNA of the CDR3 is TGTGCCAGCAGTCTGGACGGGACTCCCTACGAGCAGTACTTC. Translated: CASSLDGTPYEQYF.

The table lists this clonotype with many counts. This chain links TRBV7-9 with TRBJ1-1; D unresolved. Trimming removed 3 bases from V and 8 bases from J, with 13 bases in between. The CDR3 runs to 13 residues. Germline CDR1 and CDR2: SEHNR and FQNEAQ (reference sequence). CDR3 DNA sequence: TGTGCCAGCAGCTTTGAAGAAGGTACCGAAGCTTTCTTT. This gives the protein CASSFEEGTEAFF.

This clonotype came up a few times. The genes are TRBV30 and TRBJ2-3; 7 bases are shared with TRBD2. V trimming: 2 bases; J trimming: 4 bases; junction bases outside the gene matches: 12. The CDR3 runs 16 residues. Germline CDR1 is GTSNPN and CDR2 is SVGIG (reference sequence). CDR3: CAWSPGTAGRADTQYF. The CDR3 bases are TGTGCCTGGAGTCCCGGTACTGCGGGGAGGGCAGATACGCAGTATTTT.

This clonotype occurred many times. The chain employs TRBV25-1 and TRBJ2-1; 15 bases align to TRBD2. The junction had 11 bases not matched to a gene; V was cut back by 5 bases and J by 0 bases. The CDR3 length is 20 residues. The germline gives CDR1 MGHDK, CDR2 SYGVNS. The CDR3 sequence is CASSTQGTSGGIGSYNEQFF. The CDR3 coding sequence is TGTGCCAGCAGTACCCAAGGGACTAGCGGGGGGATTGGCTCCTACAATGAGCAGTTCTTC.

At least ten counts were recorded for this clonotype. This chain connects TRBV19 to TRBJ2-2, with 7 bases aligning to TRBD1. This CDR3 has 14 amino acids. The trim removed 8 bases at V and 3 bases at J, leaving 6 bases unmatched. Per the germline V gene, CDR1 is LNHDA and CDR2 is SQIVND (reference sequence). CDR3 protein: CASLSGTDTGELFF. CDR3 in DNA: TGTGCCAGTCTATCCGGGACAGACACCGGGGAGCTGTTTTTT.

This clonotype appeared many times. Here the CDR3 DNA reads TGTGCCAGCAGTTACTCATCCGATAGCAATCAGCCCCAGCATTTT. Its translation is CASSYSSDSNQPQHF. The chain joins TRBV6-6 to TRBJ1-5, with D unresolved. V was trimmed by 0 bases and J by 0 bases, leaving 6 bases between them. CDR1 is MNHNY, CDR2 SVGAGI, per germline (reference sequence). The CDR3 sequence is 15 residues long.

In its sample, this clonotype ranks as medium-sized. The V call is TRBV6-5, the J call TRBJ2-6; D possibly corresponds to TRBD1 (5 bases). The CDR3 has 21 residues. V was clipped by 0 bases and J by 0 bases, with 21 bases between them. Germline CDR1 reads MNHEY; CDR2 reads SVGAGI. The CDR3 reads CASSYSRGYSRSGSGANVLTF. The CDR3 nucleotides read TGTGCCAGCAGTTACTCTAGGGGTTATAGTCGATCGGGCTCTGGGGCCAACGTCCTGACTTTC.

In this sample, this clonotype turned up many times. CDR3 residues: CASSLAGAAYEQYF. The CDR3 DNA is TGTGCCAGCAGCTTAGCGGGAGCAGCCTACGAGCAGTACTTC. The gene calls are TRBV7-8 and TRBJ2-7; tentatively, D is TRBD2 (5 bases). The V and J ends lost 0 bases and 2 bases respectively, with 8 bases between them. The CDR3 runs to 14 residues. The germline CDR1 and CDR2 sequences are SGHVS and FQNEAQ.

This clonotype was seen a few times. V and J are TRBV12-3 or TRBV12-4 and TRBJ1-2; 10 nucleotides align to TRBD1. Unmatched junction bases numbered 2, after V lost 5 bases and J lost 2 bases. This CDR3 is 14 amino acids long. The CDR3 loop reads CASSTTGGNYGYTF. The CDR3 region has the DNA TGTGCCAGCAGTACGACAGGGGGCAACTATGGCTACACCTTC.

In this sample, this clonotype turned up many times. The CDR3 sequence: CSVVEGAVNQPQHF. Here the CDR3 DNA reads TGCAGCGTTGTTGAGGGGGCGGTCAATCAGCCCCAGCATTTT. The chain links TRBV29-1 to TRBJ1-5, with 7 bases that match TRBD1. The trim removed 4 bases at V and 3 bases at J, leaving 6 bases unmatched. This CDR3 has 14 amino acids. Germline V gene sequence: CDR1 SQVTM, CDR2 ANQGSEA. The whole variable domain, filled in from reference TRBV29-1 and TRBJ1-5, reads SAVISQKPSRDICQRGTSLTIQCQVDSQVTMMFWYRQQPGQSLTLIATANQGSEATYESGFVIDKFPISRPNLTFSTLTVSNMSPEDSSIYLCSVVEGAVNQPQHFGDGTRLSIL.